The clone carrying this T cell receptor beta chain has at least ten counts. Its matching antigen is unknown. Multiplex PCR in two rounds served to amplify TCR beta CDR3 from genomic DNA. Round one of PCR was performed, and it used primers specific to each TRBV and TRBJ gene. One entry per CDR3 protein, called by TCRdb with MiXCR from the multiplex PCR reads. The sample has some 56,000 distinct CDR3 sequences, about 25% seen once. Germline V gives CDR1 MNHNS, CDR2 SASEGT. V lost 7 bases and J 3 bases, leaving 19 bases between the germline ends. The CDR3 runs 15 residues. The sample originates from a study of prognosis after radiotherapy for stage I lung cancer. Study-level background: SBRT was given in 3 to 5 fractions at a biologically effective dose of at least 100 Gy as radiotherapy.

All patients were node-negative on CT and PET/CT, without prior chemotherapy, radiotherapy or other malignancies. Study-wide points: In patients who developed distant metastases, Shannon entropy measured after stereotactic body radiation therapy was lower, and baseline Shannon entropy was not associated with metastases.

This receptor was identified in a donor at least 50 years old with non-small cell lung cancer. The source material was PBMCs, sampled before or after stereotactic body radiation therapy (not recorded which). This chain uses TRBV6-1 with TRBJ2-7; maybe TRBD1 (6 bases). CDR3 DNA: TGTGCCAGCACCCCCTCGACAGGAGCCATCTACGAGCAGTACTTC. Amino acids: CASTPSTGAIYEQYF.